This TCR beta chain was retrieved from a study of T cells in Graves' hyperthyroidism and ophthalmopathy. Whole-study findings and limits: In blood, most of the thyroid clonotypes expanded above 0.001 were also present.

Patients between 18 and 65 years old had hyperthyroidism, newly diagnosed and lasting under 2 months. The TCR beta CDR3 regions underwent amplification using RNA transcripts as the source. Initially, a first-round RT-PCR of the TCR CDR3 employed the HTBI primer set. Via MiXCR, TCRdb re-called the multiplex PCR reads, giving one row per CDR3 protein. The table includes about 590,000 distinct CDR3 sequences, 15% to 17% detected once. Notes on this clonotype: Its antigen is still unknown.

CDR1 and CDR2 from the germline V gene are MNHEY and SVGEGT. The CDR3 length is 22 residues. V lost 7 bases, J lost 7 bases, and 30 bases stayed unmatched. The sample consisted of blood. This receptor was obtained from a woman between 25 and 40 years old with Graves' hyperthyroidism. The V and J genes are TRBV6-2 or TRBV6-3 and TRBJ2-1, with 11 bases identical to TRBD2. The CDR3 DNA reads TGTGCCAGCACCCCCCGCCGGGGGGGTTCCCGGGCACTAGCGGGAGTAGAAAATGAGCAGTTCTTC. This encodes CASTPRRGGSRALAGVENEQFF.